These T cell receptor beta chains were read from a single sample in a study of CD8 T cells in ankylosing spondylitis. TCRdb re-called the 5' RACE reads through MiXCR, storing one row per CDR3 protein. The data show 350,000 or so distinct CDR3 sequences, with 14% to 15% seen just once and less than 1.1% held by the top ten. The sequencing input was blood, either unsorted or a sorted T cell fraction (not recorded which). The receptors come from a male donor with ankylosing spondylitis or in good health (not recorded which). The CDR3 runs from the conserved cysteine through the conserved F or W. The D gene is left open where the match is weak. The size of a clone is reported for some rows only, either as once, few or many, or as a class for expanded clones.

TRBJ1-2 TRBV7-2 many . CASSPQVGGGYTF TGTGCCAGCAGCCCGCAGGTGGGGGGAGGCTACACCTTC
TRBJ1-2 TRBV5-1 few . CASSLGVAANYGYTF TGCGCCAGCAGCTTGGGGGTAGCAGCTAACTATGGCTACACCTTC
TRBJ2-5 TRBV5-1 many . CASSWQETQYF TGCGCCAGCAGCTGGCAAGAGACCCAGTACTTC
TRBJ2-5 TRBV6-5 few . CASSYLQGKETQYF TGTGCCAGCAGTTATCTACAGGGAAAAGAGACCCAGTACTTC
TRBJ1-5 TRBV12-3/TRBV12-4 . . CASSLAGGAQHF TGTGCCAGCAGTTTAGCGGGGGGGGCCCAGCATTTT
TRBJ1-1 TRBV6-5 many . CASSYRAMNTEAFF TGTGCCAGCAGTTACAGGGCCATGAACACTGAAGCTTTCTTT
TRBJ2-1 TRBV19 . TRBD1 CASSMDRGPFYNEQFF TGTGCCAGTAGTATGGACAGGGGCCCATTTTACAATGAGCAGTTCTTC
TRBJ2-7 TRBV5-1 . TRBD2 CASSLTSGAGYEQYF TGCGCCAGCAGCCTGACTAGCGGGGCGGGCTACGAGCAGTACTTC
TRBJ2-3 TRBV11-2 few TRBD2 CASSLAGKRGAGDTQYF TGTGCCAGCAGCTTAGCAGGGAAGCGGGGGGCCGGAGATACGCAGTATTTT
TRBJ2-7 TRBV12-3/TRBV12-4 many . CASSAGTPTEQYF TGTGCCAGCAGTGCAGGGACCCCTACTGAGCAGTACTTC
TRBJ2-5 TRBV6-1 . TRBD2 CASRGLAGERETQYF TGTGCCAGCAGGGGACTAGCGGGAGAAAGAGAGACCCAGTACTTC
TRBJ1-1 TRBV5-1 few TRBD1 CASSLGTGEMNTEAFF TGCGCCAGCAGCCTAGGGACAGGGGAAATGAACACTGAAGCTTTCTTT
TRBJ2-2 TRBV7-8 . . CASSSGLDTGELFF TGTGCCAGCAGCTCAGGGTTGGACACCGGGGAGCTGTTTTTT
TRBJ1-3 TRBV6-1 few TRBD1 CASSTDQGATGNTIYF TGTGCCAGCAGTACGGATCAGGGGGCAACGGGAAACACCATATATTTT
TRBJ2-2 TRBV5-5 . TRBD1 CASTSRQGAGTGELFF TGTGCCAGCACCTCACGACAGGGGGCTGGCACCGGGGAGCTGTTTTTT
TRBJ2-7 TRBV7-2 once . CASSSTTYEQYF TGTGCCAGCAGCTCCACAACTTACGAGCAGTACTTC
TRBJ2-1 TRBV12-3/TRBV12-4 . TRBD2 CASRASAGGGSEQFF TGTGCCAGCAGGGCCAGTGCCGGCGGGGGGAGTGAGCAGTTCTTC
TRBJ1-1 TRBV5-1 . . CASSLPGTMNTEAFF TGCGCCAGCAGCTTACCCGGGACTATGAACACTGAAGCTTTCTTT
TRBJ1-1 TRBV5-1 many . CATTPLSGDTEAFF TGCGCCACCACCCCCTTAAGTGGGGACACTGAAGCTTTCTTT
TRBJ2-1 TRBV21-1 many . CASSKVVNEQFF TGTGCCAGCAGCAAAGTAGTAAATGAGCAGTTCTTC
TRBJ1-3 TRBV12-3/TRBV12-4 . . CASSTPGVLSGNTIYF TGTGCCAGCAGTACCCCGGGGGTGCTGTCTGGAAACACCATATATTTT
TRBJ1-5 TRBV5-5 . . CASSLGGGPQHF TGTGCCAGCAGCTTGGGCGGGGGGCCCCAGCATTTT
TRBJ2-1 TRBV20-1 many . CSAREGVLMGQFF TGCAGTGCTAGGGAGGGAGTTTTGATGGGGCAGTTCTTC
TRBJ2-2 TRBV3-1 few . CASSQVGTTGELFF TGTGCCAGCAGCCAAGTCGGGACAACCGGGGAGCTGTTTTTT
TRBJ2-7 TRBV10-3 few . CAISESLGQREQYF TGTGCCATCAGTGAGTCTTTGGGACAACGCGAGCAGTACTTC
TRBJ1-2 TRBV3-1 few TRBD1 CASSQESQGVSYGYTF TGTGCCAGCAGCCAAGAAAGCCAGGGGGTTAGCTATGGCTACACCTTC
TRBJ1-6 TRBV12-3/TRBV12-4 few . CASSLPGRSDSPLHF TGTGCCAGCAGTCTACCTGGGAGATCAGATTCACCCCTCCACTTT
TRBJ2-7 TRBV19 few . CASKPDYSSYEQYF TGTGCCAGCAAACCGGATTACAGCTCCTACGAGCAGTACTTC
TRBJ1-5 TRBV5-1 many . CASSFSGPGSNQPQHF TGCGCCAGCAGCTTTTCGGGGCCCGGGAGCAATCAGCCCCAGCATTTT
TRBJ2-5 TRBV10-2 . . CASSEWGRGGRKTQYF TGCGCCAGCAGTGAGTGGGGCCGCGGAGGTCGGAAGACCCAGTACTTC
TRBJ2-1 TRBV3-1 few TRBD2 CASSQEPRGDNEQFF TGTGCCAGCAGCCAAGAACCCCGGGGGGACAATGAGCAGTTCTTC
TRBJ2-1 TRBV24-1 . TRBD2 CATGGTSGSLNEQFF TGTGCCACCGGGGGGACTAGCGGGAGTCTCAATGAGCAGTTCTTC
TRBJ1-2 TRBV12-3/TRBV12-4 few . CASSLVADYGYTF TGTGCCAGCAGTTTAGTGGCAGACTATGGCTACACCTTC
TRBJ2-3 TRBV7-8 . . CASSPRDFNTDTQYF TGTGCCAGCAGCCCCCGGGACTTTAACACAGATACGCAGTATTTT
TRBJ1-2 TRBV12-3/TRBV12-4 . . CASDRLYGYTF TGTGCCAGCGACAGACTCTATGGCTACACCTTC
TRBJ1-6 TRBV30 few . CACSGLDALHF TGTGCCTGCTCGGGACTCGACGCCCTCCACTTT
TRBJ1-6 TRBV5-1 few . CASSLEGEFSPLHF TGCGCCAGCAGCTTGGAGGGCGAGTTTTCACCCCTCCACTTT
TRBJ2-7 TRBV18 few . CASSPQPGFSYEQYF TGTGCCAGCTCACCACAACCAGGGTTCTCCTACGAGCAGTACTTC
TRBJ2-7 TRBV19 few . CASSVKASYEQYF TGTGCCAGTAGTGTAAAGGCGTCCTACGAGCAGTACTTC
TRBJ2-1 TRBV6-1 . . CASRYALTSYNEQFF TGTGCCTCCCGGTATGCTCTGACCTCCTACAATGAGCAGTTCTTC
TRBJ1-1 TRBV12-3/TRBV12-4 many TRBD1 CASTLGTGGSTEAFF TGTGCCAGCACCTTGGGGACAGGGGGGAGCACTGAAGCTTTCTTT
TRBJ1-1 TRBV9 many . CASSDRTTAFF TGTGCCAGCAGCGATCGGACTACCGCTTTCTTT
TRBJ2-2 TRBV5-1 . . CASSWGMSEGTGELFF TGCGCCAGCAGCTGGGGAATGAGTGAAGGCACCGGGGAGCTGTTTTTT
TRBJ1-5 TRBV20-1 . TRBD1 CSARNTGGWNQPQHF TGCAGTGCTCGGAATACAGGGGGCTGGAATCAGCCCCAGCATTTT
TRBJ2-3 TRBV5-6 few TRBD2 CASSILGRTSGSTDTQYF TGTGCCAGCAGCATCTTGGGGCGGACTAGCGGGAGCACAGATACGCAGTATTTT
TRBJ2-5 TRBV5-1 few . CASSQRTKETQYF TGCGCCAGCAGCCAACGGACAAAAGAGACCCAGTACTTC
TRBJ2-3 TRBV12-3/TRBV12-4 . TRBD2 CASSLTGLATDTQYF TGTGCCAGCAGTTTAACGGGACTAGCGACAGATACGCAGTATTTT
TRBJ1-2 TRBV27 . TRBD1 CASRDRSTPTNYGYTF TGTGCCAGCAGGGACAGGAGCACACCTACTAACTATGGCTACACCTTC
TRBJ1-2 TRBV28 many . CASTDSATYGYTF TGTGCCAGCACGGACAGCGCAACCTATGGCTACACCTTC
TRBJ2-7 TRBV7-9 few . CASSPRGAGGTYEQYF TGTGCCAGCAGCCCCCGGGGAGCGGGCGGCACCTACGAGCAGTACTTC
TRBJ2-1 TRBV12-3/TRBV12-4 many . CASTENSYNEQFF TGTGCCAGCACCGAAAACTCCTACAATGAGCAGTTCTTC
TRBJ1-2 TRBV25-1 few TRBD1 CASSLTGGSYGYTF TGTGCCAGCAGTTTGACAGGGGGTAGCTATGGCTACACCTTC
TRBJ1-4 TRBV11-3 . . CASSLGETPNEKLFF TGTGCCAGCAGCTTGGGGGAAACCCCTAATGAAAAACTGTTTTTT
TRBJ2-7 TRBV3-1 few TRBD1 CASSHGGGTGGSEQYF TGTGCCAGCAGCCATGGAGGGGGGACAGGGGGATCCGAGCAGTACTTC
TRBJ1-2 TRBV6-1 . . CASSVGAGAGYGYTF TGTGCCAGCAGTGTAGGGGCGGGGGCTGGCTATGGCTACACCTTC